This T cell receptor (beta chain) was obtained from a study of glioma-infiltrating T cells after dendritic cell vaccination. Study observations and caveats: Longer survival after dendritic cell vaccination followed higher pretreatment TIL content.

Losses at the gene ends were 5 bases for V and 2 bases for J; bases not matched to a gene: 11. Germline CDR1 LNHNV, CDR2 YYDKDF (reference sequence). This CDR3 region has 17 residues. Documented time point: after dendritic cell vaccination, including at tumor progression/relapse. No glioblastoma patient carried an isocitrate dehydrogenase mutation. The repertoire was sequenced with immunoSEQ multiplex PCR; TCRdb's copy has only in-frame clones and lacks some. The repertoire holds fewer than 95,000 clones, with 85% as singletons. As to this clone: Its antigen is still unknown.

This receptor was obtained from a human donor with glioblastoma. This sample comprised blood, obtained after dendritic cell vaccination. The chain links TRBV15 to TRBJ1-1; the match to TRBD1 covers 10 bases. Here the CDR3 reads CATSFRQGARINTEAFF. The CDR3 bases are TGTGCCACCAGCTTCCGACAGGGGGCGAGGATAAACACTGAAGCTTTCTTT.